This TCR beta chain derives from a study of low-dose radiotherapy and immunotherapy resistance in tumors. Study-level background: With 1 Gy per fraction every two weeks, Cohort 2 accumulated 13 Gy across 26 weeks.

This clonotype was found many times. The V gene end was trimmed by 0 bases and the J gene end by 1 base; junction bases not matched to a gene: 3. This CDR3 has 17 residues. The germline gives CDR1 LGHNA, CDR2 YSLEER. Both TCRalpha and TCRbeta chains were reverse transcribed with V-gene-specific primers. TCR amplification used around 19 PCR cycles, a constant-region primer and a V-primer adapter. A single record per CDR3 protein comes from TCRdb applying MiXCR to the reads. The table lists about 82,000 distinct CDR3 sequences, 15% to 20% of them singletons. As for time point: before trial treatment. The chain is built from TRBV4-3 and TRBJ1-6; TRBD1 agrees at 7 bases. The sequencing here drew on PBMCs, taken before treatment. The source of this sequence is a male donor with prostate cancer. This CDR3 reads CASSQDLTGSYNSPLHF. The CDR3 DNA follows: TGCGCCAGCAGCCAAGATCTGACAGGGTCCTATAATTCACCCCTCCACTTT.